This is a list of T cell receptor beta chains from one sample in a study of T-cell memory formation after mild COVID-19. In TCRdb, the 5' RACE reads were re-called with MiXCR into one record per CDR3 protein. The profile covers 580,000 or so distinct CDR3 sequences, with around 15% appearing a single time and about 7.5% taken by the ten largest. The specimen sequenced was PBMCs or a T cell subset sorted from them (not recorded which). All receptors derive from an adult woman who had mild COVID-19 (a few samples of this study predate the infection). Cell type and time point are not known. CDR3s include the opening cysteine and the closing phenylalanine or tryptophan. The D gene is left open where the match is weak. A clone size is listed for some rows: how often the clone was seen (once, few, many), or a class if it is expanded.

J gene | V gene | clone size | D gene | CDR3 DNA | CDR3 protein
TRBJ2-5 | TRBV6-2/TRBV6-3 | . | TRBD1 | TGTGCCAGCCGCGCCCCGGACAGGGCCGGTGATGACCAGTACTTC | CASRAPDRAGDDQYF
TRBJ2-5 | TRBV5-1 | many | TRBD1 | TGTGCCAGCAGCCTGGGACAGCAAGAGACCCAGTACTTC | CASSLGQQETQYF
TRBJ2-7 | TRBV4-2 | many | TRBD2 | TGTGCCAGCAGCCAAGAGGGGCTAGCGGGGACCTACGAGCAGTACTTC | CASSQEGLAGTYEQYF
TRBJ1-2 | TRBV10-3 | few | . | TGTGCCATCAGTTATAGCAGCGCCGACTATGGCTACACCTTC | CAISYSSADYGYTF
TRBJ1-3 | TRBV12-3/TRBV12-4 | . | . | TGTGCCACCACCTTAACCCAAAACACCATATATTTT | CATTLTQNTIYF
TRBJ1-2 | TRBV7-9 | few | TRBD1 | TGTGCCAGCAGCCGAGGCGGGACAGTGATAAACTATGGCTACACCTTC | CASSRGGTVINYGYTF
TRBJ1-2 | TRBV12-3/TRBV12-4 | . | TRBD1 | TGTGCCAGCAGCCCTCGGACAGGGGGTCATGGTGGCTACACCTTC | CASSPRTGGHGGYTF
TRBJ2-3 | TRBV5-4 | . | . | TGTGCCAGCAGCTTGGAAATCCTCACAGATACGCAGTATTTT | CASSLEILTDTQYF
TRBJ1-1 | TRBV6-6 | few | TRBD1 | TGTGCCAGCGACGACAGGGAAAGGGCGAACACTGAAGCTTTCTTT | CASDDRERANTEAFF
TRBJ2-7 | TRBV5-1 | few | . | TGCGCCAGCAGCCCTTTGGGTTTTTTGGGATCTTACGAGCAGTACTTC | CASSPLGFLGSYEQYF
TRBJ2-1 | TRBV6-5 | . | TRBD1 | TGTCTCGCGGGACAGGGGGCGAAGCAGTTCTTC | CLAGQGAKQFF
TRBJ2-1 | TRBV2 | . | . | TGTGCCAGCAGTGGTTGGGAGGTGAAGGACAATGAGCAGTTCTTC | CASSGWEVKDNEQFF
TRBJ1-6 | TRBV4-1 | . | . | TGCGCCAGCAGCCAAGACCGGCGCCCCATCGTTACACCCCTCCACTTT | CASSQDRRPIVTPLHF
TRBJ1-5 | TRBV15 | . | TRBD1 | TGTGCCACCAGCGGCTTGGACAGGCAAAGCAATCAGCCCCAGCATTTT | CATSGLDRQSNQPQHF
TRBJ2-3 | TRBV18 | . | TRBD2 | TGTGCCAGCTCACCCGTGCCCAGCGGGGTGACAGATACGCAGTATTTT | CASSPVPSGVTDTQYF
TRBJ2-1 | TRBV9 | many | . | TGTGCCAGCAGCGTAGGGACAGAGTACAATGAGCAGTTCTTC | CASSVGTEYNEQFF
TRBJ2-3 | TRBV13 | . | TRBD2 | TGTGCCAGCAGCTTGACCGCGGGAGGTTTTAGAACAGATACGCAGTATTTT | CASSLTAGGFRTDTQYF
TRBJ2-1 | TRBV25-1 | few | . | TGTGCCAGCAGTGGGCCCGGCCAGGGGGGAGGCTACAATGAGCAGTTCTTC | CASSGPGQGGGYNEQFF
TRBJ1-5 | TRBV6-6 | few | . | TGTGCCAGCAGTTACGCCTTGGGAGTTCAGCCCCAGCATTTT | CASSYALGVQPQHF
TRBJ1-4 | TRBV7-2 | . | . | TGTGCCAGCAGCTCCCCACGGGGACGAGGAGAAAAACTGTTTTTT | CASSSPRGRGEKLFF
TRBJ1-4 | TRBV29-1 | . | . | TGCAGCGCCAGGGACACTCGTAATGAAAAACTGTTTTTT | CSARDTRNEKLFF
TRBJ2-1 | TRBV2 | . | TRBD1 | TGTGCCAGCAGCCCGGACAGGGGTGGCGATGAGCAGTTCTTC | CASSPDRGGDEQFF
TRBJ2-7 | TRBV29-1 | few | TRBD1 | TGCAGCGTAGCAAAACAGGGGACCGAGCAGTACTTC | CSVAKQGTEQYF
TRBJ2-1 | TRBV5-1 | many | . | TGCGCCAGCAGCTTCCTGGGCACCTACAATGAGCAGTTCTTC | CASSFLGTYNEQFF
TRBJ2-1 | TRBV6-2/TRBV6-3 | . | . | TGTGCCAGCAGTTACTTGAGCGTAAGCTCCTACAATGAGCAGTTCTTC | CASSYLSVSSYNEQFF
TRBJ2-6 | TRBV5-4 | . | . | TGTGCCAGCAGCCCCTCCCCCGGGGCCGCCTCTGGGGCCAACGTCCTGACTTTC | CASSPSPGAASGANVLTF
TRBJ2-2 | TRBV5-1 | few | . | TGCGCCAGCAGCTTGGTCTGGGCCACCGGGGAGCTGTTTTTT | CASSLVWATGELFF
TRBJ2-1 | TRBV6-2/TRBV6-3 | . | . | TGTGCCAGCATCCTGGGGAATGAGCAGTTCTTC | CASILGNEQFF
TRBJ2-4 | TRBV25-1 | once | TRBD1 | TGTGCCAGCAGTGAATATGACAAACCGGAGGACAGGAACTTCTTCGGCAAAAACATTCAGTACTTC | CASSEYDKPEDRNFFGKNIQYF
TRBJ2-3 | TRBV4-3 | . | . | TGCGCCAGCAGCCAGAGCGGGTCAGATACGCAGTATTTT | CASSQSGSDTQYF
TRBJ2-3 | TRBV3-1 | . | . | TGTGCCAGCAGCCAGCTTCTGGGATTAGATACGCAGTATTTT | CASSQLLGLDTQYF
TRBJ2-7 | TRBV7-3 | . | TRBD2 | TGTGCCAGCAGCCCCGGGGGGAGTAGCAACGAGCAGTACTTC | CASSPGGSSNEQYF
TRBJ2-1 | TRBV20-1 | . | TRBD2 | TGCAGTGCTAGAGCGGGGGGGCTCTCCCACTACGATGAGCAGTTCTTC | CSARAGGLSHYDEQFF
TRBJ2-3 | TRBV12-3/TRBV12-4 | few | . | TGTGCCAGCAGCCCCGGAGGGGGGCGGGATACGCAGTATTTT | CASSPGGGRDTQYF
TRBJ2-1 | TRBV29-1 | few | TRBD1 | TGCAGCGTCTCGGGACAGGAGGGCTCGAATGAGCAGTTCTTC | CSVSGQEGSNEQFF
TRBJ2-3 | TRBV14 | . | . | TGTGCCAGCAGCCTTGTAGGGGGTGCGGGCGCAGATACGCAGTATTTT | CASSLVGGAGADTQYF
TRBJ2-5 | TRBV6-5 | many | . | TGTGCCAGCAGCCCCGGGGGCCCAGGGACCCAGTACTTC | CASSPGGPGTQYF
TRBJ2-3 | TRBV5-1 | . | TRBD1 | TGCGCCAGCAGCTTGGCCTCAGGGGGTAGCGCAGATACGCAGTATTTT | CASSLASGGSADTQYF
TRBJ1-1 | TRBV7-8 | few | . | TGTGCCAGCAGCTTAGAGATTTGGGACACTGAAGCTTTCTTT | CASSLEIWDTEAFF
TRBJ2-3 | TRBV24-1 | . | . | TGTGCCACCAGTGAGGGGTATACGCAGTATTTT | CATSEGYTQYF
TRBJ2-7 | TRBV9 | many | . | TGTGCCAGCAGCGTATGGGGACTCGAGCAGTACTTC | CASSVWGLEQYF
TRBJ2-2 | TRBV18 | . | . | TGTGCCAGCTCACCAGTTCTCAGCGGAGTAAACACCGGGGAGCTGTTTTTT | CASSPVLSGVNTGELFF
TRBJ2-3 | TRBV27 | . | TRBD2 | TGTGCCAGCAGCGGACTAGCGGGGAATCGCACAGATACGCAGTATTTT | CASSGLAGNRTDTQYF
TRBJ2-1 | TRBV3-1 | many | . | TGTGCCAGCAGTCGCGACCTATACACGGGTTGGGGGAATGAGCAGTTCTTC | CASSRDLYTGWGNEQFF
TRBJ2-1 | TRBV7-9 | . | . | TGTGCCAGCAGTTCTACTAGCAAGGGTGGGGATGAGCAGTTCTTC | CASSSTSKGGDEQFF
TRBJ2-6 | TRBV7-9 | . | . | TGTGCCAGCAGCTTAGCAGGCGCCTCTGGGGCCAACGTCCTGACTTTC | CASSLAGASGANVLTF
TRBJ2-7 | TRBV5-5 | . | TRBD1 | TGTGCCAGCAGCTTTCCGGGACAGCCAATCTACGAGCAGTACTTC | CASSFPGQPIYEQYF
TRBJ2-2 | TRBV24-1 | . | TRBD1 | TGTGCCACCAGTGACCAAGGACAGGGGGCCGGGGAGCTGTTTTTT | CATSDQGQGAGELFF
TRBJ2-5 | TRBV6-2/TRBV6-3 | many | . | TGTGCCAGCACCAACTCGGAGACCCAGTACTTC | CASTNSETQYF
TRBJ2-5 | TRBV13 | few | TRBD2 | TGTGCCAGCAGATACCAGGGACTAGCGGGTCAGACCCAGTACTTC | CASRYQGLAGQTQYF
TRBJ1-1 | TRBV19 | . | . | TGTGCCAGTAGTATTGTTACAAAGAACACTGAAGCTTTCTTT | CASSIVTKNTEAFF
TRBJ2-1 | TRBV20-1 | . | . | TGCAGTGCTCCGAGAAGGTCCTACAATGAGCAGTTCTTC | CSAPRRSYNEQFF
TRBJ2-5 | TRBV9 | few | . | TGTGCCAGCAGCGTAGGGTCCCCAGGGCCAGAGACCCAGTACTTC | CASSVGSPGPETQYF
TRBJ2-1 | TRBV11-2 | . | TRBD2 | TGTGCCAGCAGCTCACCTAGCGGGGGGGTTTTATTCTTC | CASSSPSGGVLFF
TRBJ2-7 | TRBV15 | few | . | TGTGCCACCAGCACGGACTATACCTCCTACGAGCAGTACTTC | CATSTDYTSYEQYF
TRBJ2-2 | TRBV7-2 | . | TRBD1 | TGTGCCAGCAGCTACGGGACAGGGATATCGGGGGAGCTGTTTTTT | CASSYGTGISGELFF
TRBJ2-1 | TRBV7-6 | few | TRBD1 | TGTGCCAGCAGCCTCTGGGACAGGGGGCCGGGTAATGAGCAGTTCTTC | CASSLWDRGPGNEQFF
TRBJ2-5 | TRBV4-1 | . | . | TGCGCCAGCAGCCAGAGGGGGGAACTAGCGCTGGAGACCCAGTACTTC | CASSQRGELALETQYF
TRBJ1-5 | TRBV24-1 | few | . | TGTGCCACCAGTGATTCATCGAGACCGGGTAGCAATCAGCCCCAGCATTTT | CATSDSSRPGSNQPQHF
TRBJ1-1 | TRBV27 | . | TRBD1 | TGTGCCAGCAGTTTTAACAGGTGGGACAGGAAGGGGGGAACTGAAGCTTTCTTT | CASSFNRWDRKGGTEAFF